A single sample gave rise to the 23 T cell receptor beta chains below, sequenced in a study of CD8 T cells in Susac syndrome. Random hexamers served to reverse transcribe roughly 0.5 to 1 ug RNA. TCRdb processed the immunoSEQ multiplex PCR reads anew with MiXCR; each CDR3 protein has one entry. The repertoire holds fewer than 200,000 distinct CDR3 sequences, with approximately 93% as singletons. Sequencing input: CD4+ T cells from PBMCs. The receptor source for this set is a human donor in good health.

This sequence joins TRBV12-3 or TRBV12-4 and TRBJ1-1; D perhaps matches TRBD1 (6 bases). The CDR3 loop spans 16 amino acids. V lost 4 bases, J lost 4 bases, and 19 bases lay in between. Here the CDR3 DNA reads TGTGCCAGCAGTTCTTCCCCGACAGGTCACGCCACTGAAGCTTTCTTT. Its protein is CASSSSPTGHATEAFF.

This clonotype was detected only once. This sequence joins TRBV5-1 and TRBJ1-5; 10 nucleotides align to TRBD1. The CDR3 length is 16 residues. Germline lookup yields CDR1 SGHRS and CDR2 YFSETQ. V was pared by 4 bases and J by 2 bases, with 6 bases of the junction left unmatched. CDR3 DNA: TGCGCCAGCAGCCTGAGCGGGACAGGGGGCAATCAGCCCCAGCATTTT. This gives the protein CASSLSGTGGNQPQHF.

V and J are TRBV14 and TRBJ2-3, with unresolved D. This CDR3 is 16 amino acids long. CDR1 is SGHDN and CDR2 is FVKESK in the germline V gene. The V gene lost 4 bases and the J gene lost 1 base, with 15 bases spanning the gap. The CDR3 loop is CASSPLSARGTDTQYF. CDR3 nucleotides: TGTGCCAGCAGCCCCCTCTCTGCTCGGGGCACAGATACGCAGTATTTT.

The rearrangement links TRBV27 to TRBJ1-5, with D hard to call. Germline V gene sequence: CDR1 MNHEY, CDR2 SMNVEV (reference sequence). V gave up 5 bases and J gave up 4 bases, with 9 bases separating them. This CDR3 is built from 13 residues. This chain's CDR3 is CASSNGRNQPQHF. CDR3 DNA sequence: TGTGCCAGCAGTAACGGGCGGAATCAGCCCCAGCATTTT.

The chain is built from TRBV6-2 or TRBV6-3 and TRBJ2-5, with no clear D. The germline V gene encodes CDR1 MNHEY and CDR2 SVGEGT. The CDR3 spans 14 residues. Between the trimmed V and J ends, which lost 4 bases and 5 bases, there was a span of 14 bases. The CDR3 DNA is TGTGCCAGCAGTTTTTCCGGGCCTGCGGAGACCCAGTACTTC. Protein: CASSFSGPAETQYF.

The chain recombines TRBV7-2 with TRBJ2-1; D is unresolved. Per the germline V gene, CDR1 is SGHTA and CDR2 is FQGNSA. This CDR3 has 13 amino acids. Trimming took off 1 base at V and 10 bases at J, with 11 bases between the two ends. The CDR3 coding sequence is TGTGCCAGCAGCTTAGACAGTCAAAGGGAGCAGTTCTTC. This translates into CASSLDSQREQFF.

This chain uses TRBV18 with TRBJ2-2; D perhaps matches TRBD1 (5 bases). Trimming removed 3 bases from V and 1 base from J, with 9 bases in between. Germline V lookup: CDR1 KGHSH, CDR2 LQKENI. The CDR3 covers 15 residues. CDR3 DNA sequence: TGTGCCAGCTCACCCCAGACAGTGAACACCGGGGAGCTGTTTTTT. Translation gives CASSPQTVNTGELFF. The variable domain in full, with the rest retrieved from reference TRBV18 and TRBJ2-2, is NAGVMQNPRHLVRRRGQEARLRCSPMKGHSHVYWYRQLPEEGLKFMVYLQKENIIDESGMPKERFSAEFPKEGPSILRIQQVVRGDSAAYFCASSPQTVNTGELFFGEGSRLTVL.

In DNA, the CDR3 is TGTGCCTGCCGGGACGCCTGGGAAGAGACCCAGTACTTC. This gives the protein CACRDAWEETQYF. The chain links TRBV19 to TRBJ2-5; D is tentatively TRBD1 or TRBD2 (5 bases each). V lost 11 bases and J 3 bases, leaving 16 bases between the germline ends. Germline values: CDR1 LNHDA, CDR2 SQIVND (reference sequence). This CDR3 is 13 amino acids long.

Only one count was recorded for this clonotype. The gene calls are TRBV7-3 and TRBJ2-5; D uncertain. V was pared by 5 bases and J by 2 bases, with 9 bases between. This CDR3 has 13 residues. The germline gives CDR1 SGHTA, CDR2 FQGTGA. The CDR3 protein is CASSPQPQETQYF. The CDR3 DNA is TGTGCCAGCAGCCCCCAACCTCAAGAGACCCAGTACTTC.

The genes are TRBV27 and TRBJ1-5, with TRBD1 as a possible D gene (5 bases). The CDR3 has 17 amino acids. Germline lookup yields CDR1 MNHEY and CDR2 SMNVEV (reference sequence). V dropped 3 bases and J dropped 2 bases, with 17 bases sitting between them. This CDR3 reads CASSFLGGTVGNQPQHF. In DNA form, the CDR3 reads TGTGCCAGCAGTTTCCTCGGGGGGACCGTAGGCAATCAGCCCCAGCATTTT.

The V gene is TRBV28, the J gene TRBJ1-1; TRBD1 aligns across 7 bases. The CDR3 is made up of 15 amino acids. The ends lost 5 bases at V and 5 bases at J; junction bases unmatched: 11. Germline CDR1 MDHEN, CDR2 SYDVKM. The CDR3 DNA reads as TGTGCCAGCAGTCCCATTGGGCAGGGGGGAACTGAAGCTTTCTTT. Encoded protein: CASSPIGQGGTEAFF.

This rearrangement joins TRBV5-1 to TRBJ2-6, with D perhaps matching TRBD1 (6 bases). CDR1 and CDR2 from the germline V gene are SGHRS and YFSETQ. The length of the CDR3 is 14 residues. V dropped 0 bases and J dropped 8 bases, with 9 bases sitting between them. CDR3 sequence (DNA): TGCGCCAGCAGCTTGGCGCAGGGGACCAACGTCCTGACTTTC. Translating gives CASSLAQGTNVLTF.

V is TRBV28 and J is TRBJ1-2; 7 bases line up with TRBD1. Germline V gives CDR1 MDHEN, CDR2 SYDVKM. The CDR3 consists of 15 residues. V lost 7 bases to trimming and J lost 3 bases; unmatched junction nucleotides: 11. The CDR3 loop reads CASIEGAINDYGYTF. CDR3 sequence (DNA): TGTGCCAGCATCGAGGGGGCGATAAACGACTATGGCTACACCTTC.

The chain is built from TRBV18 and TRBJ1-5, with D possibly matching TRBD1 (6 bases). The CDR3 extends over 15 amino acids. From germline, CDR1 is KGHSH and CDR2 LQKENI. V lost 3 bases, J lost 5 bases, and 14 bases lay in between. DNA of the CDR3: TGTGCCAGCTCACCGGCACAGGGATCGTATCAGCCCCAGCATTTT. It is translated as CASSPAQGSYQPQHF.

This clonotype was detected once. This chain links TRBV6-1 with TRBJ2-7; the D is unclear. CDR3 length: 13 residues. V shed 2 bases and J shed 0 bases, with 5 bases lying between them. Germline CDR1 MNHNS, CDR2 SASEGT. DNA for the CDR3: TGTGCCAGCAGTGAAATCTACTCCTACGAGCAGTACTTC. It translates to CASSEIYSYEQYF.

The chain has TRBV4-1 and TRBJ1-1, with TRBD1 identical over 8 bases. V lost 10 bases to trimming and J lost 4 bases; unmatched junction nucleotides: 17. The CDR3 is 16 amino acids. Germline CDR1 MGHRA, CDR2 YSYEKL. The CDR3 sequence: CAIRNPLGQGSTEAFF. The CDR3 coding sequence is TGCGCCATCCGAAATCCCCTCGGACAGGGAAGCACTGAAGCTTTCTTT.

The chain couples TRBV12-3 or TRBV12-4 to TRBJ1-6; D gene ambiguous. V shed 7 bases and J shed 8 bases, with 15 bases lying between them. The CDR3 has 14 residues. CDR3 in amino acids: CASTNVHGDSPLHF. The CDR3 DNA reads TGTGCCAGCACCAACGTCCATGGTGATTCACCCCTCCACTTT.

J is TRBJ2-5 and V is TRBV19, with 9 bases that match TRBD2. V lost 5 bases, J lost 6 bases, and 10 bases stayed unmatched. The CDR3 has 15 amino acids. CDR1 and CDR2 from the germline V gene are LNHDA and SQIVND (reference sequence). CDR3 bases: TGTGCCAGTAGTGGTACGCGGGGGGGCGGCCAGACCCAGTACTTC. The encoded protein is CASSGTRGGGQTQYF.

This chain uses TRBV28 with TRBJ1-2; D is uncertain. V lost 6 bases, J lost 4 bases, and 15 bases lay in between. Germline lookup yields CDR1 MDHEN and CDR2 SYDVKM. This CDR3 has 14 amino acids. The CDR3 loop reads CASRTVATVYGYTF. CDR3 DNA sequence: TGTGCCAGCAGGACGGTCGCAACCGTCTATGGCTACACCTTC.

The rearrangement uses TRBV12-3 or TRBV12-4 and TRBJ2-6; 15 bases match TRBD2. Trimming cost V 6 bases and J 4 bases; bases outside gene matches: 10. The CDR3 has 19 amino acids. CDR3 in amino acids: CASSYGTSGGFPGANVLTF. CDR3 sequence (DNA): TGTGCCAGCAGCTACGGGACTAGCGGGGGGTTCCCGGGGGCCAACGTCCTGACTTTC.

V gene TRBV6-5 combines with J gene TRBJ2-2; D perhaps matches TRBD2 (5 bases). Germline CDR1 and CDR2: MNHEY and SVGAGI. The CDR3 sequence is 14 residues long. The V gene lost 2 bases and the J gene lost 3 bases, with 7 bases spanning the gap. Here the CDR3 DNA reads TGTGCCAGCAGTTACGGGGAGCACACCGGGGAGCTGTTTTTT. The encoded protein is CASSYGEHTGELFF.

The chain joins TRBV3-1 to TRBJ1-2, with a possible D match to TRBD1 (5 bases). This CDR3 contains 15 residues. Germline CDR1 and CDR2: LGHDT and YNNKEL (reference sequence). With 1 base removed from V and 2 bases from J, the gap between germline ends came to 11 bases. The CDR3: CASSQGDGRNYGYTF. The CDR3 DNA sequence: TGTGCCAGCAGCCAAGGGGACGGCAGGAACTATGGCTACACCTTC.

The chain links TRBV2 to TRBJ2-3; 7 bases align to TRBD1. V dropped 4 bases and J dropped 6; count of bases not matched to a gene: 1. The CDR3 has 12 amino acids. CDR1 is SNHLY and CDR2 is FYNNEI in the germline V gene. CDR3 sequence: CASSGDSDTQYF. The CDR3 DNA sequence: TGTGCCAGCAGTGGGGACAGCGATACGCAGTATTTT.